The TCR beta chain under discussion was sequenced for a study of blood T cell repertoires in COVID-19. About the research overall: The cDNA or gDNA used as material had been derived from T cells, B-cell-depleted T cells, or PBMCs.

This CDR3 contains 15 residues. Germline V gene data show CDR1 as SGHTA and CDR2 as FQGNSA. Losses at the gene ends were 0 bases for V and 5 bases for J; bases not matched to a gene: 3. Some clones are missing from TCRdb's copy, which holds only in-frame ones; the method was immunoSEQ multiplex PCR. Among approximately 210,000 clones listed, approximately 85% were seen once. The specimen sequenced was peripheral blood. The chain joins TRBV7-2 to TRBJ1-4; 7 positions match TRBD1. The sequence was obtained from a woman aged 45-59 years with active or convalescent COVID-19. DNA of the CDR3: TGTGCCAGCAGCTTAGCGGGGACAGTGAATGAAAAACTGTTTTTT. It encodes CASSLAGTVNEKLFF.